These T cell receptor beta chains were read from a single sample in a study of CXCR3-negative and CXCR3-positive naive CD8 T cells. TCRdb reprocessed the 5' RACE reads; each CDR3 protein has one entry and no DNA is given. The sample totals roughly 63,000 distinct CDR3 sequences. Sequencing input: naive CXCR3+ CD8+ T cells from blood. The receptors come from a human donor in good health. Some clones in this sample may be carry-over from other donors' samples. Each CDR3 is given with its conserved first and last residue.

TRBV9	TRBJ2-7	CASSGYNLPYEQYF
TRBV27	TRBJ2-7	CASTYFGGGDYEQYF
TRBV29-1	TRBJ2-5	CSVEWAAGKETQYF
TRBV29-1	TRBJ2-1	CSVEDSFHGSGTEQFF
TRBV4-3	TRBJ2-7	CASSQGPSGGAYEQYF
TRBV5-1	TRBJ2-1	CASSPDYDSYNEQFF
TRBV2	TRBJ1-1	CASNGGLNTEAFF
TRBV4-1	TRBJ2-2	CASSHRAGELFF
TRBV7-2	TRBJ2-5	CASSLNSGGAEETQYF
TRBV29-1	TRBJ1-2	CSDWTGNYGYTF